This TCR beta chain emerged from a study of cytomegalovirus exposure and HLA in healthy donors. Germline CDR1 reads SNHLY; CDR2 reads FYNNEI. V dropped 3 bases and J dropped 2 bases, with 14 bases sitting between them. The CDR3 sequence is 16 residues long. PCR amplification relied on 60 Vbeta primers (plus 13 Jbeta primers). Method: immunoSEQ multiplex PCR; TCRdb's copy keeps in-frame clones and lacks some. Its listing shows about 67,000 clones. The clonotype originates from a boy between 10 and 17 years old in good health and CMV-seronegative. Material: PBMCs. The gene calls are TRBV2 and TRBJ1-5; D possibly corresponds to TRBD1 (6 bases). The CDR3 here is CASSEGGRRGNQPQHF. The CDR3 DNA follows: TGTGCCAGCAGTGAGGGGGGGCGGAGGGGCAATCAGCCCCAGCATTTT.